This TCR beta chain was captured by sequencing in a study of blood T cell repertoires in COVID-19 (dated by TCRdb to about 2020). As for the study more broadly: The collaborator samples originated in the United States, Italy and Spain and spanned the acute and convalescent phases of COVID-19. The prospective study material was composed of cDNA or gDNA derived from T cells, B-cell-depleted T cells, or PBMCs. Subjects who had been exposed to COVID-19, were actively infected with it, or had recovered from it provided the deeply sampled blood TCRbeta repertoires that made up the dataset. The repertoires were made available in a free public database intended to serve as a resource for research on the immune response to SARS-CoV-2. The samples were drawn from the first 160 participants of the ongoing ImmuneRACE study and from some 1,300 subjects provided by 6 global collaborators. Nearly every sample came with metadata listing a de-identified subject ID, COVID-19 status, age in years and sex. Where available, HLA class I and class II types were taken from metadata supplied by the sample provider and were not determined by assay-based typing. On the study overall, not on this receptor specifically: How much clinical and demographic metadata was included differed by source and by participant, and the metadata was provided uncurated.

The collaborating institutions used their own protocols to collect whole blood in K2EDTA tubes. Collaborator samples were shipped for TCRbeta analysis as frozen whole blood, isolated PBMCs, or DNA extracted from either sample type. TCRbeta CDR3 regions were amplified from genomic DNA using the immunoSEQ Assay, a bias-controlled multiplex PCR. As for how the authors treated the data: Within the assay, amplification of reference gene primers was used to estimate how many nucleated cells each sample contained. To quantify the absolute abundance of each unique TCRbeta CDR3 rearrangement, sequence reads were collapsed and filtered. For each sample, productive Simpson clonality was calculated as the square root of Simpson's diversity index over productive rearrangements. TCRdb retrieved this table from immuneACCESS and kept in-frame rearrangements only. Not all clones are present; in checked studies, unresolved V genes account for under half, and no reason is known for the remainder. Clone size and the V and J calls come from that table; the DNA yielded D and trimming. The sample table shows some 86,000 clones, and about 91% are seen once. The ten largest clonotypes hold under 2.5% of the sample.

Germline trimming: 6 bases from V, 10 bases from J; junction bases outside gene matches: 8. CDR1 and CDR2 were assigned from the germline V gene as MNHEY and SVGAGI. From the cysteine up to the phenylalanine, the CDR3 has a length of 14 residues. The retained sequence is limited to the CDR3, 42 bases, with the frame set at the first base. As to this clone: Its binding antigen is unknown. Qualities for individual bases were not recorded, and no much larger clone is one base off.

The sample taken for sequencing was peripheral blood. The receptor comes from a human donor with active COVID-19. The donor label of this sample is uncertain. The chain is made from TRBV6-5 and TRBJ1-6, with 8 bases aligning to TRBD1. Here is the DNA: TGTGCCAGCAGCGGACAGGGATTTTGGTCACCCCTCCACTTT. It translates to CASSGQGFWSPLHF.